The clone carrying this TCR beta chain has a count of ten or more. Its antigen is undetermined. This entry is derived from a study of neurological immune-mediated disorders. Described time point: longitudinal time-point 3. Germline V lookup: CDR1 SGHRS, CDR2 YFSETQ. Germline trimming cut 4 bases from V and 4 bases from J; bases unmatched to any gene: 9. The CDR3 sequence is 15 residues long. By 5'RACE with 10-nucleotide random UMIs, the cDNA was made. MiXCR, applied by TCRdb to the 5' RACE reads, yields one record per CDR3 protein. The sample shows about 80,000 distinct CDR3 sequences, about 4.5% of them seen only once. Study findings and constraints: Phylogenetic grouping assigned the repertoires of 18 of 34 multiple sclerosis patients to a single related-CDR3 cluster, which may represent a signature. HTLV-1-associated myelopathy led in TCR clonal expansion, while multiple sclerosis ranked lowest, below healthy controls.

This TCR came from a woman aged 55-70 years with multiple sclerosis. Material: PBMCs. V and J are TRBV5-1 and TRBJ2-5, with 8 bases matching TRBD1. The CDR3 bases are TGCGCCAGCAGCCTCCTACGGACAGGGATAGAGACCCAGTACTTC. Translated, it gives CASSLLRTGIETQYF.